The 16 T cell receptor beta chains presented below share a single source sample, sequenced in a study of beta chain features in type 1 diabetes. General observations from the study: All four CD4+ subsets of Type 1 diabetes patients contained TCRB CDR3s that were moderately but significantly shorter.

The isolated RNA, all of it, was reverse transcribed, so expressed TCRB transcripts were what got sequenced. Sequencing was performed with immunoSEQ multiplex PCR; in TCRdb, only in-frame clones are kept and a portion is missing. Of hundreds of thousands of clones listed, approximately 15% are singletons. These receptors have no identified antigens. Sequencing was performed on naive CD4+ T cells from blood. The receptors come from a man aged 30 to 45 with type 1 diabetes.

The genes are TRBV7-2 and TRBJ1-1; D not certain. The CDR3 has 14 residues. Germline V gives CDR1 SGHTA, CDR2 FQGNSA. Trimming stripped 2 bases from V and 11 bases from J, with 18 bases between. CDR3 in amino acids: CASSLRERWSGAFF. The CDR3 DNA reads TGTGCCAGCAGCTTAAGGGAGCGGTGGAGCGGGGCTTTCTTT. The full variable domain, rest sourced from reference TRBV7-2 and TRBJ1-1, is GAGVSQSPSNKVTEKGKDVELRCDPISGHTALYWYRQSLGQGLEFLIYFQGNSAPDKSGLPSDRFSAERTGGSVSTLTIQRTQQEDSAVYLCASSLRERWSGAFFGQGTRLTVV.

This chain links TRBV7-9 with TRBJ2-3; 9 positions agree with TRBD2. The CDR3 runs to 17 residues. After removal of 5 bases from V and 1 base from J, the junction contained 10 bases not matched to a gene. Germline lookup yields CDR1 SEHNR and CDR2 FQNEAQ (reference sequence). As DNA, the CDR3 is TGTGCCAGCAGCCCAGCCCGGCGGGAGGGGGGCACAGATACGCAGTATTTT. Residues: CASSPARREGGTDTQYF.

The chain has TRBV6-5 and TRBJ2-5, with 8 positions matching TRBD1. Germline CDR1 reads MNHEY; CDR2 reads SVGAGI. The ends lost 6 bases at V and 5 bases at J; junction bases unmatched: 11. This CDR3 comprises 15 residues. The CDR3 reads CASSRGGTGAETQYF. For the CDR3, the DNA is TGTGCCAGCAGCAGAGGGGGGACAGGAGCGGAGACCCAGTACTTC.

This clone was observed a handful of times. V is TRBV7-9 and J is TRBJ2-1, with D possibly TRBD1 on 5 matching bases. With 5 bases removed from V and 2 bases from J, the gap between germline ends came to 13 bases. The germline gives CDR1 SEHNR, CDR2 FQNEAQ (reference sequence). The CDR3 is 15 residues long. In nucleotides, the CDR3 is TGTGCCAGCAGCCAAGCAGGGAAACCCTACAATGAGCAGTTCTTC. Protein: CASSQAGKPYNEQFF.

In this sample, this clone turned up a few times. The V and J genes are TRBV4-2 and TRBJ2-1, with 8 bases matching TRBD2. From germline, CDR1 is LGHNA and CDR2 YNFKEQ. The CDR3 totals 15 residues. V lost 1 base and J lost 9; bases outside the gene matches: 8. The CDR3 sequence is CASSQGISGTFEQFF. The CDR3 region has the DNA TGTGCCAGCAGCCAAGGGATTAGCGGGACCTTTGAGCAGTTCTTC.

This clone was picked up a small number of times. CDR3 sequence: CASRQNGLGTGELFF. CDR3 bases: TGTGCCAGCAGACAAAATGGACTTGGCACCGGGGAGCTGTTTTTT. This sequence joins TRBV25-1 and TRBJ2-2, with D perhaps matching TRBD2 (5 bases). Trimming pared 6 bases from V and 4 bases from J, leaving 15 bases between. The CDR3 extends over 15 amino acids. Per the germline V gene, CDR1 is MGHDK and CDR2 is SYGVNS.

The chain is built from TRBV13 and TRBJ2-7; D is possibly TRBD1 (6 bases). CDR1 is PRHDT and CDR2 is FYEKMQ in the germline V gene (reference sequence). The V end lost 4 bases, the J end lost 1 base, and 8 bases lay between the germline ends. The CDR3 runs 13 residues. This chain's CDR3 is CASSSDRSYEQYF. For the CDR3, the DNA is TGTGCCAGCAGCTCTGACAGGTCCTACGAGCAGTACTTC.

This clone was recorded a few times. The chain combines TRBV20-1 with TRBJ2-3, with a weak D call TRBD2 (5 bases). Germline V gives CDR1 DFQATT, CDR2 SNEGSKA (reference sequence). V lost 6 bases, J lost 11 bases, and 12 bases lay in between. This CDR3 spans 10 amino acids. CDR3 bases: TGCAGTGCCCCGGAGGAGCTGCAGTATTTT. It specifies CSAPEELQYF.

This clone was picked up a small number of times. CDR3 nucleotide sequence: TGTGCCAGCAGCTTAGGAGGTCGGCAATACACTGAAGCTTTCTTT. This sequence encodes CASSLGGRQYTEAFF. The chain uses TRBV7-9 and TRBJ1-1; D is undetermined. Trimming removed 1 base at V and 3 bases at J, with 12 bases between. The CDR3 contains 15 residues. Germline CDR1 is SEHNR and CDR2 is FQNEAQ (reference sequence). The variable domain in full, completed from reference TRBV7-9 and TRBJ1-1, reads DTGVSQNPRHKITKRGQNVTFRCDPISEHNRLYWYRQTLGQGPEFLTYFQNEAQLEKSRLLSDRFSAERPKGSFSTLEIQRTEQGDSAMYLCASSLGGRQYTEAFFGQGTRLTVV.

This clone was found a few times. The CDR3 reads CASSSRPEPIYEQYF. The CDR3 DNA sequence: TGTGCCAGCAGTTCCCGCCCCGAGCCCATTTACGAGCAGTACTTC. This chain links TRBV27 with TRBJ2-7, with unresolved D. V lost 4 bases, J lost 4 bases, and 17 bases lay in between. Germline V lookup: CDR1 MNHEY, CDR2 SMNVEV (reference sequence). The CDR3 length is 15 residues.

V gene TRBV28 combines with J gene TRBJ1-2; D not resolved. CDR1 MDHEN and CDR2 SYDVKM come from the germline V gene. The CDR3 extends over 12 amino acids. Trimming removed 2 bases at V and 8 bases at J, with 9 bases between. The CDR3 reads CASSLGNLGYTF. In nucleotides, the CDR3 is TGTGCCAGCAGTTTAGGCAATCTCGGCTACACCTTC.

The chain recombines TRBV7-2 with TRBJ1-2, with 10 bases identical to TRBD1. The CDR3 contains 13 residues. CDR1 and CDR2 from the germline V gene are SGHTA and FQGNSA. V was pared by 6 bases and J by 8 bases, with 6 bases of the junction left unmatched. CDR3 region: CASRRQGAEGYTF. In DNA form, the CDR3 reads TGTGCCAGCAGACGACAGGGGGCAGAGGGCTACACCTTC.

This clone has only a few counts. This chain uses TRBV4-2 with TRBJ2-2; D is ambiguous. V lost 4 bases and J 3 bases, leaving 3 bases between the germline ends. This CDR3 has 12 residues. Germline V lookup: CDR1 LGHNA, CDR2 YNFKEQ. CDR3 residues: CASSPYTGELFF. Here the CDR3 DNA reads TGTGCCAGCAGCCCATACACCGGGGAGCTGTTTTTT.

The chain recombines TRBV11-2 with TRBJ2-5; 10 bases map to TRBD1. CDR3 length: 17 residues. Germline V gives CDR1 SGHAT, CDR2 FQNNGV. Trimming removed 2 bases from V and 4 bases from J; junction bases left unmatched: 10. CDR3 loop: CASSLRTGGGVGETQYF. CDR3 DNA sequence: TGTGCCAGCAGCTTAAGGACAGGGGGAGGTGTGGGAGAGACCCAGTACTTC. Using reference TRBV11-2 and TRBJ2-5 for the parts outside the CDR3, the full variable domain is EAGVAQSPRYKIIEKRQSVAFWCNPISGHATLYWYQQILGQGPKLLIQFQNNGVVDDSQLPKDRFSAERLKGVDSTLKIQPAKLEDSAVYLCASSLRTGGGVGETQYFGPGTRLLVL.

This clone has only a few counts. The chain employs TRBV14 and TRBJ2-7; D possibly corresponds to TRBD2 (6 bases). CDR3 length equals 13 residues. Germline-derived CDR1 and CDR2 are SGHDN and FVKESK. The germline V and J ends were trimmed by 0 bases and 11 bases, with 14 bases remaining between them. The CDR3 region has the DNA TGTGCCAGCAGCCAAGATCGGGGGAAGTTGGAGTACTTC. Its protein product is CASSQDRGKLEYF.

The genes are TRBV29-1 and TRBJ1-1; 10 bases are shared with TRBD1. The CDR3 is made up of 10 amino acids. The J segment lost 8 bases and the V segment lost 7 bases, leaving 1 base of the junction unmatched. The germline gives CDR1 SQVTM, CDR2 ANQGSEA. For the CDR3, the DNA is TGCAGCGGGGGACAGGGGGAAGCTTTCTTT. It yields the protein CSGGQGEAFF.